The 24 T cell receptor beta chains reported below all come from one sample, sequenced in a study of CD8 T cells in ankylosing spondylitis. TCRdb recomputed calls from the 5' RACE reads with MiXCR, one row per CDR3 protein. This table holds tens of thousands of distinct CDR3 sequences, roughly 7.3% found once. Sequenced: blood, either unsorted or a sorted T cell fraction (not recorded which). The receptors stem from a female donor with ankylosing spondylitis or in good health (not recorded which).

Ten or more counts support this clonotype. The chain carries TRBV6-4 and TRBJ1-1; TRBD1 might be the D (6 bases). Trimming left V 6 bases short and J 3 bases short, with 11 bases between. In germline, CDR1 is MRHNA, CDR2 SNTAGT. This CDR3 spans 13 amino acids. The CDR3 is CASRGRGDTEAFF. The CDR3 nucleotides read TGTGCCAGCAGGGGAAGGGGGGACACTGAAGCTTTCTTT.

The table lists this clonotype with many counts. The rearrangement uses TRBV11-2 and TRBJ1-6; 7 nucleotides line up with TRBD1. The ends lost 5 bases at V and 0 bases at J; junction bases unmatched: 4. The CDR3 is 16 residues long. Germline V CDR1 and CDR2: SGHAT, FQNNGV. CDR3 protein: CASSQDRSSYNSPLHF. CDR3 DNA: TGTGCCAGCAGCCAGGACAGGAGCTCCTATAATTCACCCCTCCACTTT.

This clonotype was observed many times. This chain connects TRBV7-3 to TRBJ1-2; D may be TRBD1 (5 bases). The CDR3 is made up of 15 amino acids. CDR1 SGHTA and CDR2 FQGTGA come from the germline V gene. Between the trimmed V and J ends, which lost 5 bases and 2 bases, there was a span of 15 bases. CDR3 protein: CASSPHGGGNYGYTF. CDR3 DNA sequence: TGTGCCAGCAGCCCCCATGGGGGGGGAAACTATGGCTACACCTTC.

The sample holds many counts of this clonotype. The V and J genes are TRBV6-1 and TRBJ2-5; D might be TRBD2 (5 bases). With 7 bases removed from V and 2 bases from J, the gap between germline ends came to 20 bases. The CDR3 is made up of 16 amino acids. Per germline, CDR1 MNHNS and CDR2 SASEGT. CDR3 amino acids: CASTQPRMDFQETQYF. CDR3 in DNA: TGTGCCAGCACCCAGCCCCGGATGGACTTTCAAGAGACCCAGTACTTC.

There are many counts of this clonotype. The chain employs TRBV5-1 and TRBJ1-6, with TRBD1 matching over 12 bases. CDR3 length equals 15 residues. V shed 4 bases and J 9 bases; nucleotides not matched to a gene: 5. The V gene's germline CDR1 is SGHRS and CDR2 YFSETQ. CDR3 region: CASSLGQGARSPLHF. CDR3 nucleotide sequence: TGCGCCAGCAGCCTGGGACAGGGGGCGCGTTCACCCCTCCACTTT.

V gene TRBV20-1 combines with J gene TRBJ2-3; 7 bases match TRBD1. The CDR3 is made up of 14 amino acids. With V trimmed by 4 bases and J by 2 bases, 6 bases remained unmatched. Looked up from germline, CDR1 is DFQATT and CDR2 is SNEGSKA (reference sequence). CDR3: CSATRQGFTDTQYF. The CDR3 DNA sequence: TGCAGTGCTACACGACAGGGCTTCACAGATACGCAGTATTTT.

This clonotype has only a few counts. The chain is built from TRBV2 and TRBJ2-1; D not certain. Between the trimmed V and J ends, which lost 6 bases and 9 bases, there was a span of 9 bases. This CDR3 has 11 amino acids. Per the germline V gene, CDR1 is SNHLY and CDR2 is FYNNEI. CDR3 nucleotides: TGTGCCAGCAGCCCCCTGCGTGAGCAGTTCTTC. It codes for CASSPLREQFF.

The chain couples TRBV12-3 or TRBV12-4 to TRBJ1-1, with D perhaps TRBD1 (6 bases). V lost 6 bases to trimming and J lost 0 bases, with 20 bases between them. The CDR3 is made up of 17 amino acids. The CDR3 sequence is CASRSGRGGLLNTEAFF. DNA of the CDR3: TGTGCCAGCAGGTCCGGTCGGGGGGGGCTATTGAACACTGAAGCTTTCTTT.

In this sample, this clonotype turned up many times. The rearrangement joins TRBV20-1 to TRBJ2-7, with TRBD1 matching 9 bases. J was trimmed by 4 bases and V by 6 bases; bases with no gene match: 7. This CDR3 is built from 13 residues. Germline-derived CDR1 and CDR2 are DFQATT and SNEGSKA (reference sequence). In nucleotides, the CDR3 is TGCAGTGCCACCGGGACAGGGAGGTACGAGCAGTACTTC. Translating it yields CSATGTGRYEQYF.

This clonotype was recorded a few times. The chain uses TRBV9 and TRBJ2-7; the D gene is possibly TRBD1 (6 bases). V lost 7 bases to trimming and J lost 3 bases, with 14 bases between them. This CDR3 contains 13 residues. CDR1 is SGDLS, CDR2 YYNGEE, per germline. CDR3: CASGEGEDYEQYF. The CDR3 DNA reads TGTGCCAGCGGCGAGGGGGAAGACTACGAGCAGTACTTC.

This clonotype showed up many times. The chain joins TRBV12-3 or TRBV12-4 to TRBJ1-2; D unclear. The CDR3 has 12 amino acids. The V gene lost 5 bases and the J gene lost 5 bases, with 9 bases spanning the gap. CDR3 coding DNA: TGTGCCAGCAGTCGAGGTTTTTATGGCTACACCTTC. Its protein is CASSRGFYGYTF.

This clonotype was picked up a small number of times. The CDR3 DNA reads TGTGCCAGCAGCGGTTCTGAACTCAGCTCTGGAAACACCATATATTTT. Amino acid sequence: CASSGSELSSGNTIYF. The chain recombines TRBV9 with TRBJ1-3; D unclear. The CDR3 loop spans 16 amino acids. Looked up from germline, CDR1 is SGDLS and CDR2 is YYNGEE. Trimming stripped 3 bases from V and 0 bases from J, with 13 bases between. Combining the CDR3 with reference TRBV9 and TRBJ1-3 gives the whole variable domain DSGVTQTPKHLITATGQRVTLRCSPRSGDLSVYWYQQSLDQGLQFLIQYYNGEERAKGNILERFSAQQFPDLHSELNLSSLELGDSALYFCASSGSELSSGNTIYFGEGSWLTVV.

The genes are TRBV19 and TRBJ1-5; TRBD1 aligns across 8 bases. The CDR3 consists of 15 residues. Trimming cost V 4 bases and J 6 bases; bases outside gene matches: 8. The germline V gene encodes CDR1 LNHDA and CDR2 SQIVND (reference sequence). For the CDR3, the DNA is TGTGCCAGTAGTACTACAGGGGGATTCAGTCAGCCCCAGCATTTT. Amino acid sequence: CASSTTGGFSQPQHF.

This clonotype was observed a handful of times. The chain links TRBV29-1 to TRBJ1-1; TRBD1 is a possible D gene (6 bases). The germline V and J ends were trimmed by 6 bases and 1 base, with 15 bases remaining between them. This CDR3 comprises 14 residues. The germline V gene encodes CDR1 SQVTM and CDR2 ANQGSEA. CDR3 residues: CSVASTGPNTEAFF. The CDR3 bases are TGCAGCGTCGCAAGTACAGGGCCGAACACTGAAGCTTTCTTT.

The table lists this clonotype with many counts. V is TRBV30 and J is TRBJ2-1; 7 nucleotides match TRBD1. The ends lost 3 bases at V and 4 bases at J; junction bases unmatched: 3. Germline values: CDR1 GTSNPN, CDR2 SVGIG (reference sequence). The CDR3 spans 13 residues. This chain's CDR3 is CAWRMGQYNEQFF. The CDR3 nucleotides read TGTGCCTGGAGGATGGGACAGTACAATGAGCAGTTCTTC.

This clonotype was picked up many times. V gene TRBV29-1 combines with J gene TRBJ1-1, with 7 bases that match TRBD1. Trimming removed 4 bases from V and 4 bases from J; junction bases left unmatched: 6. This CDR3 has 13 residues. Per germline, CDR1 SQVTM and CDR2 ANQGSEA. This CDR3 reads CSVVDREGTEAFF. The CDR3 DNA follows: TGCAGCGTTGTTGACAGGGAGGGCACTGAAGCTTTCTTT.

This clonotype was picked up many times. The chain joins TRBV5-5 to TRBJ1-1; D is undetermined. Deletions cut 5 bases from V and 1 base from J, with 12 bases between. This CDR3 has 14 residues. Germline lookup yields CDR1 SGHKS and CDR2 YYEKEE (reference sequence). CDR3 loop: CASSSISKNTEAFF. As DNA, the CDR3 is TGTGCCAGCAGTTCCATCTCAAAGAACACTGAAGCTTTCTTT.

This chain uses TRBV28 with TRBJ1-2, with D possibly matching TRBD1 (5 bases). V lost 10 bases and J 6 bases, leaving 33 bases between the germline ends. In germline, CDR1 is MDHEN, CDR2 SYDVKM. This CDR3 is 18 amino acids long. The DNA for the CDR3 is TGTGCCATGGGCCGCGGACAACTGGGGGTAGGCATAGAAAATGGCTACACCTTC. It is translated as CAMGRGQLGVGIENGYTF.

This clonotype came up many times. In DNA, the CDR3 is TGTGCCATCCCCGGGACCGATAATGAGCAGTTCTTC. It codes for CAIPGTDNEQFF. This chain joins TRBV10-3 and TRBJ2-1; D is perhaps TRBD1 or TRBD2 (5 bases each). V was trimmed by 8 bases and J by 7 bases, leaving 12 bases between them. This CDR3 is 12 amino acids long. Germline-derived CDR1 and CDR2 are ENHRY and SYGVKD.

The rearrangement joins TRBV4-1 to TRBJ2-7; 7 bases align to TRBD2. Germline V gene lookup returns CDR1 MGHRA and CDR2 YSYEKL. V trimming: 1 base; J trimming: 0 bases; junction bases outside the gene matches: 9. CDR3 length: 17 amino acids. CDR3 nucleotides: TGCGCCAGCAGCCAAGTTCTCAGCGGGGATAGCTCCTACGAGCAGTACGTC. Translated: CASSQVLSGDSSYEQYV.

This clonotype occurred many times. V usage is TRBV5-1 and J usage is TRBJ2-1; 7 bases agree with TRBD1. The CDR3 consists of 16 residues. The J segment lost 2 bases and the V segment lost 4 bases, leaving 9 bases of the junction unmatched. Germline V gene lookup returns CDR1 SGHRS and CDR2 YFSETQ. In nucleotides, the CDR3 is TGCGCCAGCAGCGTACCGGGACAGTCCACCTACAATGAGCAGTTCTTC. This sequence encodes CASSVPGQSTYNEQFF.

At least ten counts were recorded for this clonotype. For the CDR3, the DNA is TGCAGTGCTAGAGCGCGGGGAGACACCGGGGAGCTGTTTTTT. This sequence encodes CSARARGDTGELFF. The chain carries TRBV20-1 and TRBJ2-2; tentatively, D is TRBD2 (6 bases). V was trimmed by 1 base and J by 3 bases, leaving 9 bases between them. The CDR3 spans 14 residues. In germline, CDR1 is DFQATT, CDR2 SNEGSKA (reference sequence).

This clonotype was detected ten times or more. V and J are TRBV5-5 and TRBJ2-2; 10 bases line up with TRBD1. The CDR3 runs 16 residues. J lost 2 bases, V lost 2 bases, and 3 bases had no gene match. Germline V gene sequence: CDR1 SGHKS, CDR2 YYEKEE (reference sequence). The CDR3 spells CASSFDRGRNTGELFF. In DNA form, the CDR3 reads TGTGCCAGCAGCTTTGACAGGGGGCGCAACACCGGGGAGCTGTTTTTT.

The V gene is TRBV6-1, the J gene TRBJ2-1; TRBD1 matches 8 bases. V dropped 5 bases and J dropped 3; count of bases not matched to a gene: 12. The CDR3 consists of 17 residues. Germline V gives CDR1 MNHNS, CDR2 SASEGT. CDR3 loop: CASSPRGPGANYNEQFF. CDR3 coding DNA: TGTGCCAGCAGTCCCAGGGGGCCGGGGGCCAACTACAATGAGCAGTTCTTC.